This TCR beta chain appears in the sequencing data of a study of cytomegalovirus exposure and HLA in healthy donors. Overall study findings and caveats: CMV serostatus stood as the only immune exposure information on hand.

Primers: 60 Vbeta forward and 13 Jbeta reverse. Assay used: immunoSEQ multiplex PCR; TCRdb lists only in-frame clones, some missing. Here the sample spans 70,000 to 100,000 clones, roughly 67% being singletons. Germline CDR1 is SGHDT and CDR2 is YYEEEE. The CDR3 has 12 residues. Trimming took off 2 bases at V and 6 bases at J, with 9 bases between the two ends. Turning to this clone: Its specificity is not known. The sample carries other DNA sequences with the same CDR3.

The specimen sequenced was PBMCs. This chain joins TRBV5-6 and TRBJ2-7; D possibly corresponds to TRBD2 (5 bases). This sequence originates from a woman aged 50 to 60 in good health and CMV-seropositive. For the CDR3, the DNA is TGTGCCAGCAGCTTAGAGGGTGGCGAGCAGTACTTC. Amino acids: CASSLEGGEQYF.